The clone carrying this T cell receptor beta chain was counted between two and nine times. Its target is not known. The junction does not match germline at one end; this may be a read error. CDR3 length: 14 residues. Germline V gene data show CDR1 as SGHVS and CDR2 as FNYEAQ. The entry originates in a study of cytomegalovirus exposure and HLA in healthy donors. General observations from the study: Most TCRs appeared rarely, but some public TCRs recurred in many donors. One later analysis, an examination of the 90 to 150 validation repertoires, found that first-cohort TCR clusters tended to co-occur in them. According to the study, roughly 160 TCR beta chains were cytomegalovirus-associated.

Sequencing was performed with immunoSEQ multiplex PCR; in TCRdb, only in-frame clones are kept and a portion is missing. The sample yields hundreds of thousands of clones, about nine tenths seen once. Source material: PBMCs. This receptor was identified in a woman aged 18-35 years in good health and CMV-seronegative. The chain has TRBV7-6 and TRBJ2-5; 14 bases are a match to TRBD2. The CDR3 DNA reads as TGTGCCAGCAGCTGGGGACTAGCGGGAGAGGCCCAGTACTTC. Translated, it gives CASSWGLAGEAQYF.